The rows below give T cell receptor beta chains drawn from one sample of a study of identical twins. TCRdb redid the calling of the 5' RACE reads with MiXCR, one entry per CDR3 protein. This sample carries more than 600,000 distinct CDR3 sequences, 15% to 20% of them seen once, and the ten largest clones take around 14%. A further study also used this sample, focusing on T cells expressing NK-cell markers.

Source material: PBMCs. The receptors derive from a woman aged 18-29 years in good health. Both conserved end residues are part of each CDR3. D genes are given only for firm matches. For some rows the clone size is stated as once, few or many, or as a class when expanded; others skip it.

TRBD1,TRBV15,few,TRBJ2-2,CATSPRQGSNTGELFF,TGTGCCACCAGCCCCCGACAGGGATCGAACACCGGGGAGCTGTTTTTT
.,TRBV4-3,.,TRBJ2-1,CASSQDVIAPEQFF,TGCGCCAGCAGCCAAGATGTAATCGCTCCTGAGCAGTTCTTC
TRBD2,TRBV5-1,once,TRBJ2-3,CASSSLGLSGSLTDTQYF,TGCGCCAGCAGCTCCTTGGGACTTAGCGGGTCCCTCACAGATACGCAGTATTTT
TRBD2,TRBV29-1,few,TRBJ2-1,CSVSMGLQRSDEQFF,TGCAGCGTATCAATGGGACTACAGAGGAGTGATGAGCAGTTCTTC
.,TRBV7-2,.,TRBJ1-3,CASSLDEGHTIYF,TGTGCCAGCAGCTTAGACGAGGGGCACACCATATATTTT
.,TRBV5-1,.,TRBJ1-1,CASSRDWEFMNTEAFF,TGCGCCAGCAGCCGGGACTGGGAATTCATGAACACTGAAGCTTTCTTT
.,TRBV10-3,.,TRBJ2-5,CAISSAQETQYF,TGTGCCATCAGTAGCGCACAAGAGACCCAGTACTTC
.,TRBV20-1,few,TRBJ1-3,CSAPPYGGSGNTIYF,TGCAGTGCCCCTCCTTACGGGGGCTCTGGAAACACCATATATTTT
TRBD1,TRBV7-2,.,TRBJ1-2,CASSLTRDRGRLNGYTF,TGTGCCAGCAGCTTAACTCGTGACAGGGGGCGATTAAATGGCTACACCTTC
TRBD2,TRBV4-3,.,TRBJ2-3,CASSQDNILAGAPDTQYF,TGCGCCAGCAGCCAAGATAATATCCTAGCGGGAGCCCCAGATACGCAGTATTTT
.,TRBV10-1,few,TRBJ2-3,CASRKDLGDTQYF,TGCGCCAGCAGAAAAGACCTGGGAGATACGCAGTATTTT
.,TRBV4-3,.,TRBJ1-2,CASSQDPFGHPSVNYGYTF,TGCGCCAGCAGCCAAGATCCATTCGGACACCCCTCGGTTAACTATGGCTACACCTTC
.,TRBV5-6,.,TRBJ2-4,CASSFFSAQGIQYF,TGTGCCAGCAGCTTTTTTAGCGCCCAGGGAATTCAGTACTTC
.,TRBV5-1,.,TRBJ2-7,CASSLGVSGGREQYF,TGCGCCAGCAGCTTGGGCGTGTCGGGGGGCCGCGAGCAGTACTTC
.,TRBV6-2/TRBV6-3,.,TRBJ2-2,CASSYRVAVGELFF,TGTGCCAGCAGTTACAGGGTAGCGGTCGGGGAGCTGTTTTTT
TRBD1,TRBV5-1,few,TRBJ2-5,CASSLGQGLRLTKETQYF,TGCGCCAGCAGCCTTGGACAGGGGCTTAGGCTTACGAAAGAGACCCAGTACTTC
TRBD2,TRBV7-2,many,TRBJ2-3,CASSFQRGSTDTQYF,TGTGCCAGCAGCTTCCAGCGGGGGAGCACAGATACGCAGTATTTT
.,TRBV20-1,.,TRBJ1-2,CSAREPYGYTF,TGCAGTGCTAGAGAGCCCTATGGCTACACCTTC
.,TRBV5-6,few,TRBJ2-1,CASSLGLMQSYNEQFF,TGTGCCAGCAGCTTGGGACTTATGCAGTCCTACAATGAGCAGTTCTTC
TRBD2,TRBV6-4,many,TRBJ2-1,CASSDRGGVF,TGTGCCAGCAGTGACCGGGGAGGGGTCTTC
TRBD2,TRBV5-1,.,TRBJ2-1,CASSLGGTSGDNEQFF,TGCGCCAGCAGCTTAGGCGGGACTAGCGGTGACAATGAGCAGTTCTTC
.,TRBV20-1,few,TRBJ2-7,CSAREDFSSYEQYF,TGCAGTGCTCGTGAGGACTTCAGCTCCTACGAGCAGTACTTC
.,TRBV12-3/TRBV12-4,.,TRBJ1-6,CASSLEGRNSPLHF,TGTGCCAGCAGTTTGGAGGGGCGCAATTCACCCCTCCACTTT
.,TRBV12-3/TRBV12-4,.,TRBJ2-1,CASSLRRGPNEQFF,TGTGCCAGCAGTTTGCGGCGGGGGCCCAATGAGCAGTTCTTC
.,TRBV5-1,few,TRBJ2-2,CASSFLDSNTGELFF,TGCGCCAGCAGCTTCTTGGACAGTAACACCGGGGAGCTGTTTTTT
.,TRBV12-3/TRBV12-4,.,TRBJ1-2,CASRSGTVGGYTF,TGTGCCAGCAGATCCGGGACCGTTGGCGGCTACACCTTC
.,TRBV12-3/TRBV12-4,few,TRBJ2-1,CASSWSQGGGNEQFF,TGTGCCAGCAGTTGGTCCCAGGGTGGAGGCAATGAGCAGTTCTTC
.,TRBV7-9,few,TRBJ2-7,CASSLEDLSRYEQYF,TGTGCCAGCAGCTTAGAAGATCTTAGCCGGTACGAGCAGTACTTC
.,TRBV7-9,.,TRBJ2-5,CASSFSSLETQYF,TGTGCCAGCAGCTTTTCCTCCTTGGAGACCCAGTACTTC
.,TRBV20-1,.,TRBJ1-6,CSARTGGHYNSPLHF,TGCAGTGCTAGAACCGGGGGGCACTATAATTCACCCCTCCACTTT